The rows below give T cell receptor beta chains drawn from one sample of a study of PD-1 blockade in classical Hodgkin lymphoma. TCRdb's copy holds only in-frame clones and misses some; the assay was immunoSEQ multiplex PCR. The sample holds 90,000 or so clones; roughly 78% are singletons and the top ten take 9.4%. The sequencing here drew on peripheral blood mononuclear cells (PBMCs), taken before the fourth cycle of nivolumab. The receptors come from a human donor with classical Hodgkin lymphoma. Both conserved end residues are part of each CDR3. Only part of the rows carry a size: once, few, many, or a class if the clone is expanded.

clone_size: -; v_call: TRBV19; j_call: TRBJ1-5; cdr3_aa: CASSTGTAQHF
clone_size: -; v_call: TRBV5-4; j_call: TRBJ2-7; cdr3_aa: CASTRDSSYEQYF
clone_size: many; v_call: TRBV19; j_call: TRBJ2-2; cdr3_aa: CASSIFRELFF
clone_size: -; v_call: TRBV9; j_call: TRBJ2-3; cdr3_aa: CASSVDTGVSTDTQYF
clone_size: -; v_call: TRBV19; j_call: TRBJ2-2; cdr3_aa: CASCSALSGGRPGELFF
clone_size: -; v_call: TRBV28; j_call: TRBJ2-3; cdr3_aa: CASSSSGLAHTDTQYF
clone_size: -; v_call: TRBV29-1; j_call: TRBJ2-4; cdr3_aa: CRFEKWNIQYF
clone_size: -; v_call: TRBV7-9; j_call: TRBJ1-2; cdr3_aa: CASSHYSGPYYGYTF
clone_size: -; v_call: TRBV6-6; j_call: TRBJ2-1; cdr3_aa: CASSPSYNEQFF
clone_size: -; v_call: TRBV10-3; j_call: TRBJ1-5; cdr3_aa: CAIRPGDNQPQHF
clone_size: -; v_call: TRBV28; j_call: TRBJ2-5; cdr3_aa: CAIQRTGYTREETQYF
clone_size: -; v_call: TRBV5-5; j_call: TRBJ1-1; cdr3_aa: CASSLDPHLQGGTEAFF
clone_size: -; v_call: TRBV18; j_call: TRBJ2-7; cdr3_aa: CASSPSLGSYEQYF
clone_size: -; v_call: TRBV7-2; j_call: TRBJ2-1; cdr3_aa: CASSLGLAGYNEQFF
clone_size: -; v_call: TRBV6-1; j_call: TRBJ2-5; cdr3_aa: CASSDDPYQETQYF
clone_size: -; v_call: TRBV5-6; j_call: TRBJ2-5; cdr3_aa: CASSFRETQYF
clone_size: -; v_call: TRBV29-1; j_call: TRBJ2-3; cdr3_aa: CSVRLAGGLDTQYF
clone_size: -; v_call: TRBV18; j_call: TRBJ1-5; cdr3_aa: CASSQGEDQPQHF
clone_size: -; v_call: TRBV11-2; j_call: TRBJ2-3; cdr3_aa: CASSLAPTSGGEADTQYF
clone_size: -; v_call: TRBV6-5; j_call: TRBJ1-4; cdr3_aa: CASNRNGNLNEKLFF
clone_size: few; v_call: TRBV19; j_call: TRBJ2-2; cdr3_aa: CASSITGDTGELFF
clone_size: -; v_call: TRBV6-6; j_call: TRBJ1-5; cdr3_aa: CASSYRTGNQPQHF
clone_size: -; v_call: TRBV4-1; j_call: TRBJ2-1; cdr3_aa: CASSPPWGESYNEQFF
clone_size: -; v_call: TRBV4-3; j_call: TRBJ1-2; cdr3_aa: CASSQEWGTGALNYGYTF
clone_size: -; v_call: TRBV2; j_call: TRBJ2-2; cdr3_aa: CASTSGGDTGELFF
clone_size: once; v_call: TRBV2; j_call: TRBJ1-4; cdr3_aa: CASSGTSSSGEKLFF
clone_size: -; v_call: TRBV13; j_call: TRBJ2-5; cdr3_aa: CASSSRAGYFGETQYF
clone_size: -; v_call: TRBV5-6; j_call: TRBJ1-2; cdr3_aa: CASSWRQIANYGYTF
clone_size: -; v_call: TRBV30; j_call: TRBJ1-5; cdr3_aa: CAWGTGRVLTGNQPQHF
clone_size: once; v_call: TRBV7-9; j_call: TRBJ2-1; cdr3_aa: CASSLRQAAYNEQFF
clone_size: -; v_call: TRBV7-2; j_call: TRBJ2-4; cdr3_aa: CASSPGGAENIQYF
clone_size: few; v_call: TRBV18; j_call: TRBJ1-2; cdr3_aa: CASSPGTSNYGYTF
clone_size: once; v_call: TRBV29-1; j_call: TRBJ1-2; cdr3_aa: CSVRTPRPNYGYTF
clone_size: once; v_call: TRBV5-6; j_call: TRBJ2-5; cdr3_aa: CASSLFGGNQETQYF
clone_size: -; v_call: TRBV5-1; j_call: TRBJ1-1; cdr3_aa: CASSLSGMVTEAFF
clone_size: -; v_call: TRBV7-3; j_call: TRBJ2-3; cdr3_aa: CASSFRGAGTDTQYF
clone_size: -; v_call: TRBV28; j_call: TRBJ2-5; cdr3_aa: CASSLDLGPQETQYF
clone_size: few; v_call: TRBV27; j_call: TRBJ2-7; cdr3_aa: CASRRVSYRAYEQYF
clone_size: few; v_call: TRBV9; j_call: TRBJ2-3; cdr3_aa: CASSVVGERADTQYF
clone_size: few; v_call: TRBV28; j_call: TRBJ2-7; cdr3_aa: CASSLKPYEQYF
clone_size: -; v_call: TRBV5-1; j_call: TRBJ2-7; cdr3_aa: CASSLVGTSYEQYF
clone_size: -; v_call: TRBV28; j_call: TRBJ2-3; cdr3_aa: CACRRAGRTDTQYF
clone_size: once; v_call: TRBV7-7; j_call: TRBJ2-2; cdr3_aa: CASSFRSTGELFF
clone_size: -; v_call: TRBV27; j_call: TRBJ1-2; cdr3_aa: CASGNAGSVYGYTF
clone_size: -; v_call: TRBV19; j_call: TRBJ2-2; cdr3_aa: CASSRPFYTGELFF
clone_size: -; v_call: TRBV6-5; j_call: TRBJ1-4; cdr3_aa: CASSFEGLSREKLFF
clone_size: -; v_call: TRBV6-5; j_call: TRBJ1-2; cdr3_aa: CASSPQRGMAYGYTF
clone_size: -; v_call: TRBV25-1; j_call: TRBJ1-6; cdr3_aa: CASTRDMNSPLHF
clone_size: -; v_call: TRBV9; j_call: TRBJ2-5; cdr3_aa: CASSVGSGRAGETQYF
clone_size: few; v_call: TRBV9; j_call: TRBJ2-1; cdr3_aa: CASSGVIGSGRNEQFF
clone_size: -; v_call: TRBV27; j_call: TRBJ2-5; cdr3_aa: CASSLARSGQETQYF
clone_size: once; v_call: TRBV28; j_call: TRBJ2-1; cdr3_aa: CASRGPGQGERRNEQFF
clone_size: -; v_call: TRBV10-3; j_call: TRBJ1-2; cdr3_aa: CAISDLTGTNYGYTF
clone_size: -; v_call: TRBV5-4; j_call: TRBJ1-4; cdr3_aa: CASSLRGIEKLFF
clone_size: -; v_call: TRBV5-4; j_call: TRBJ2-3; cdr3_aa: CASTANSGASTDTQYF
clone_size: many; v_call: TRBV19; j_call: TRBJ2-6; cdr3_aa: CASKGPRRSGANVLTF
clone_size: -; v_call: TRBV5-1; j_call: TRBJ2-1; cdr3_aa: CASSPWVADSYNEQFF
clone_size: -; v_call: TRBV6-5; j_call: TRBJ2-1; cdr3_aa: CASSYSPSGSYNEQFF
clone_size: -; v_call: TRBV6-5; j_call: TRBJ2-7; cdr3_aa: CASSFGQGGGKQYF
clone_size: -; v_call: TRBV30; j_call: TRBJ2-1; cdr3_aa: CAWRRAYNEQFF